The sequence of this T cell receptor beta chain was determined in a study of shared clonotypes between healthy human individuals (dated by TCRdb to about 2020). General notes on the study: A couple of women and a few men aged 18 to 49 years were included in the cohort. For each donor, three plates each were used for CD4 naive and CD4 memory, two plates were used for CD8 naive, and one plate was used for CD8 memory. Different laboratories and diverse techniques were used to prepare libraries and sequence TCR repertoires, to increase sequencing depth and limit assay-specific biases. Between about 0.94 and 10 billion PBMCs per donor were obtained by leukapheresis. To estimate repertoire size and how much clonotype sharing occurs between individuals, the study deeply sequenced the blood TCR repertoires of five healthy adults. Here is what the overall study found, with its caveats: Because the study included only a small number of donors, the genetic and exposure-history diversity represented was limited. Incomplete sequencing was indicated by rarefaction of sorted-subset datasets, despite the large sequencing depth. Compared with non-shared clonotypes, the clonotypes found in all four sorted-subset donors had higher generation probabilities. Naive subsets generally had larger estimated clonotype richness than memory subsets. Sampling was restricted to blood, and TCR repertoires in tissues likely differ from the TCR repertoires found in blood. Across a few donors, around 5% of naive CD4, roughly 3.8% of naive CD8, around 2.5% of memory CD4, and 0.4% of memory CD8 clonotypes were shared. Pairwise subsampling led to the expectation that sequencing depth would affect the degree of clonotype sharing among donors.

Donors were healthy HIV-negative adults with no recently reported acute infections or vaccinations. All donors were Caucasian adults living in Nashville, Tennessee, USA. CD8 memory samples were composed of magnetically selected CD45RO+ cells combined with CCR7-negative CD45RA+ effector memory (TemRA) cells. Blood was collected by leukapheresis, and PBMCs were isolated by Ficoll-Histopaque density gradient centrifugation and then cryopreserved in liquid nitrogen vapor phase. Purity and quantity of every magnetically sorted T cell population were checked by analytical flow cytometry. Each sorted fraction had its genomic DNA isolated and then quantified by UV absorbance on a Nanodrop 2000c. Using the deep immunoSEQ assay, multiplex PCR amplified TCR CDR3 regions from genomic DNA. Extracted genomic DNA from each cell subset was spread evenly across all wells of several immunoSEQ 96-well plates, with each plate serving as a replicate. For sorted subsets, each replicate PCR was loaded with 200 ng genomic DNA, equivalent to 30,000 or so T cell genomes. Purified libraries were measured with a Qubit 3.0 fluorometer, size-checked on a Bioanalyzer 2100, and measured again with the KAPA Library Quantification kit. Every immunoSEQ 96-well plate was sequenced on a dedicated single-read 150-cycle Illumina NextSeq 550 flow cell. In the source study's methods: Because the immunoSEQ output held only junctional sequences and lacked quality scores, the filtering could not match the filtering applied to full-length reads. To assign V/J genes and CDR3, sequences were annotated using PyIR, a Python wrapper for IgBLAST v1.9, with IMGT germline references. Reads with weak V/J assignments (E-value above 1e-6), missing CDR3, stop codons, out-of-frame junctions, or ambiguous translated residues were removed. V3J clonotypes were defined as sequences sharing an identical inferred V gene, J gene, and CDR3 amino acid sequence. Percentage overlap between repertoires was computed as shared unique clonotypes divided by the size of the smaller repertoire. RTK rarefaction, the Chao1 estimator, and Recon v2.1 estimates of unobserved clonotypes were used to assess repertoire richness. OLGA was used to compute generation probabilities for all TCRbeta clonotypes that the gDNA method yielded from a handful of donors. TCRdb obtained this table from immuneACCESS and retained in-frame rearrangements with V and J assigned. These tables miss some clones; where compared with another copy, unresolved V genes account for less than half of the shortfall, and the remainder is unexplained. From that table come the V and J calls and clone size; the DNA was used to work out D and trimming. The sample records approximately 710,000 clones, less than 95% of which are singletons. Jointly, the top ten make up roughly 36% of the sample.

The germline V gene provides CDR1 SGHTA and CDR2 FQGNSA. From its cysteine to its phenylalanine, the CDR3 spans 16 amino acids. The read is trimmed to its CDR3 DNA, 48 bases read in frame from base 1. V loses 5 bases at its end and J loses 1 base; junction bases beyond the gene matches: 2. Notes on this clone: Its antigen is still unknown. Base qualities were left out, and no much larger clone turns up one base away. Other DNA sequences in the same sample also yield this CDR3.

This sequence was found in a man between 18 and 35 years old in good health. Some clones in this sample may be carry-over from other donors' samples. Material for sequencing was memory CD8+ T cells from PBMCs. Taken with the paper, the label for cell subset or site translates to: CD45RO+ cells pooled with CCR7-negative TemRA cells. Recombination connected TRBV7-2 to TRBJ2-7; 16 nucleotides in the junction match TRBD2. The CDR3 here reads CASSLGLAGGSYEQYF. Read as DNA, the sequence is TGTGCCAGCAGCCTGGGACTAGCGGGAGGGTCCTACGAGCAGTACTTC.